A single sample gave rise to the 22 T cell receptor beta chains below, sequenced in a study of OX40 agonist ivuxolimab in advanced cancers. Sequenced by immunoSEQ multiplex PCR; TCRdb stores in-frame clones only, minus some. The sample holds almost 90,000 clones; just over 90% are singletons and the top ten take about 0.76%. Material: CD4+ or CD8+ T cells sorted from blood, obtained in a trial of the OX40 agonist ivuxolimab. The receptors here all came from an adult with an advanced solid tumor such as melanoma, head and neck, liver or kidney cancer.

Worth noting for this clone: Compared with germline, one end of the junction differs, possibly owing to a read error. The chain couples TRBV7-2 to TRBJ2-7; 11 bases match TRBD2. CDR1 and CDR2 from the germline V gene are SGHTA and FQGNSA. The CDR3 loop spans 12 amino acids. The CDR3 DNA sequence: TGTGCCAGCAGCTCTTCGGGACTAGCGGAGGGTTTC. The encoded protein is CASSSSGLAEGF. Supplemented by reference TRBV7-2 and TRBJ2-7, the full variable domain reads GAGVSQSPSNKVTEKGKDVELRCDPISGHTALYWYRQSLGQGLEFLIYFQGNSAPDKSGLPSDRFSAERTGGSVSTLTIQRTQQEDSAVYLCASSSSGLAEGFGPGTRLTVT.

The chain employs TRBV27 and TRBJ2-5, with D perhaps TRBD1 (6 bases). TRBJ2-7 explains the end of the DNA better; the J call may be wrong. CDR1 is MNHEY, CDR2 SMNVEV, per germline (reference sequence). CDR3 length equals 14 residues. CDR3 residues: CASSSRQASYEQYF. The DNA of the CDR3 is TGTGCCAGCAGTTCCCGACAGGCCTCCTACGAGCAGTACTTC.

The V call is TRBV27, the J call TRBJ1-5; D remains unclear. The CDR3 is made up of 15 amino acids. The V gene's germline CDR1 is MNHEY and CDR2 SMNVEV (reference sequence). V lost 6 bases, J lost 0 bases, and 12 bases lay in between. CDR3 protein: CASSPLVYSNQPQHF. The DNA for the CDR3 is TGTGCCAGCAGCCCCTTAGTCTATAGCAATCAGCCCCAGCATTTT.

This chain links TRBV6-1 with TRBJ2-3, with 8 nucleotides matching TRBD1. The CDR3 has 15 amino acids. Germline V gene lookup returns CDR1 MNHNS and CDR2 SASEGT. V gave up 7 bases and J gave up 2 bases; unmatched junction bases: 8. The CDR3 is CASINGQGPTDTQYF. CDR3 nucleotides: TGTGCCAGCATTAACGGACAGGGTCCCACAGATACGCAGTATTTT.

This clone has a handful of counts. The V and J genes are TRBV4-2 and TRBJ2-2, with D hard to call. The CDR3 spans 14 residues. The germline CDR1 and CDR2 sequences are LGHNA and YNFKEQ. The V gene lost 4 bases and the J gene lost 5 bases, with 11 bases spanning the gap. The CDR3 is CASSLDGVTGELFF. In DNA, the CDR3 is TGTGCCAGCAGCCTCGATGGGGTAACCGGGGAGCTGTTTTTT.

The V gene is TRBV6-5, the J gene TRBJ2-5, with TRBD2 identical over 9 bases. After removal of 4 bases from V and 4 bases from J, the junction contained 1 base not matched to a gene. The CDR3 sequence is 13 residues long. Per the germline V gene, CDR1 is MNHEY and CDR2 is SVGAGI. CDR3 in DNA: TGTGCCAGCAGTTTAGCGGGAGCAGAGACCCAGTACTTC. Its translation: CASSLAGAETQYF.

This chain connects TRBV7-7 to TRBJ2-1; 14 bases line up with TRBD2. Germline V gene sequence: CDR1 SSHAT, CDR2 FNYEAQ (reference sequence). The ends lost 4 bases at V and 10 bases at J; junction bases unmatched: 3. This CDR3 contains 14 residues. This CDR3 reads CASSSGLAGEEQFF. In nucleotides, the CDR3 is TGTGCCAGCAGCTCGGGACTAGCGGGAGAGGAGCAGTTCTTC.

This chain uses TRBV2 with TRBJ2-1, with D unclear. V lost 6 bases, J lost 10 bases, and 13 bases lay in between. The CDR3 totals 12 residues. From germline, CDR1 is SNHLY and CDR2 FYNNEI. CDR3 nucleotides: TGTGCCAGCAGGGACGCCCTGAGGGAGCAGTTCTTC. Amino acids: CASRDALREQFF.

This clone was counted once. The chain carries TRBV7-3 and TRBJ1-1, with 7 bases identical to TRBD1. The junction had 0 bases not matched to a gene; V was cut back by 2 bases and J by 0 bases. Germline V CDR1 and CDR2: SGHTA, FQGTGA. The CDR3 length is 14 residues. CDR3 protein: CASSLDRVNTEAFF. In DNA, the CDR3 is TGTGCCAGCAGCTTAGACAGGGTGAACACTGAAGCTTTCTTT.

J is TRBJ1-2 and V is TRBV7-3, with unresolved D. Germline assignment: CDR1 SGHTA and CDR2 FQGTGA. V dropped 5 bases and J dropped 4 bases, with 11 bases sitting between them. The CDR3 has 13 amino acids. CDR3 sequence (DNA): TGTGCCAGCAGCCCCGGAGGAGTCTATGGCTACACCTTC. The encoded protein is CASSPGGVYGYTF.

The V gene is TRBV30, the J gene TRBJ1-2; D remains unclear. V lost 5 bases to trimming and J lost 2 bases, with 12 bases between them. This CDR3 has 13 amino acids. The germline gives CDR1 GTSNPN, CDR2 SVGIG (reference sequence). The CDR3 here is CAWSLEPNYGYTF. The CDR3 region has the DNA TGTGCCTGGTCGCTCGAGCCAAACTATGGCTACACCTTC.

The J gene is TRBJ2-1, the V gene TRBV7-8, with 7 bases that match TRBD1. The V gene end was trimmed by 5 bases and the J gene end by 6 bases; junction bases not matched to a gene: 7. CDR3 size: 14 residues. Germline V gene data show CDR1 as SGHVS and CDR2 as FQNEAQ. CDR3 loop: CASSKSTGVNEQFF. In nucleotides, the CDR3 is TGTGCCAGCAGCAAAAGCACAGGGGTCAATGAGCAGTTCTTC.

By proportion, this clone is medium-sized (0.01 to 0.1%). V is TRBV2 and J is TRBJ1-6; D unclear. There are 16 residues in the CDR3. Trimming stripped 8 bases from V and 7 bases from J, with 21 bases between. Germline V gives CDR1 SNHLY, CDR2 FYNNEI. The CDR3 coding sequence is TGTGCCAGCCTAGCCGAGGCAGGCTTTTTAAATTCACCCCTCCACTTT. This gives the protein CASLAEAGFLNSPLHF.

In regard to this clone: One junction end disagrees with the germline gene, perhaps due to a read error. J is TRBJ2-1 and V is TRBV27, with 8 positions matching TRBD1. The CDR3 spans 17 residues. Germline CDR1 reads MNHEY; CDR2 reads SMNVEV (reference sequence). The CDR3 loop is CASSLSTGVGSYNEQFF. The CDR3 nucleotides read TGTGCCAGCAGTCTATCGACAGGGGTTGGGTCCTACAATGAGCAGTTCTTC.

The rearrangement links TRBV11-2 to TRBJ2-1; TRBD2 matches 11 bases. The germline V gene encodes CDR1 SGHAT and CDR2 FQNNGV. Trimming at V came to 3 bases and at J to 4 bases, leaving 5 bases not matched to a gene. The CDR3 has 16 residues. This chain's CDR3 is CASSFGRTSGYNEQFF. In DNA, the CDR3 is TGTGCCAGCAGCTTTGGGCGGACTAGCGGGTACAATGAGCAGTTCTTC.

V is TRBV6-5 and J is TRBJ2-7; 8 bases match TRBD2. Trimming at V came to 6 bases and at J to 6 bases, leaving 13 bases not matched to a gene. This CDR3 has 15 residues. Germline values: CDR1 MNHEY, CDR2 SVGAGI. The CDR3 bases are TGTGCCAGCAGGGGCGGGGCGACTAGCGTCGCCGAGCAGTACTTC. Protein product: CASRGGATSVAEQYF.

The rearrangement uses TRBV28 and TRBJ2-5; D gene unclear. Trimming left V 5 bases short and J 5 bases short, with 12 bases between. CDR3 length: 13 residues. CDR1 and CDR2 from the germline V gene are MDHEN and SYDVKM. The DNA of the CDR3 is TGTGCCAGCAGTCCCCCGGGTGTGGAGACCCAGTACTTC. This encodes CASSPPGVETQYF. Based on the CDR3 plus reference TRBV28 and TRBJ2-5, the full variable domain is DVKVTQSSRYLVKRTGEKVFLECVQDMDHENMFWYRQDPGLGLRLIYFSYDVKMKEKGDIPEGYSVSREKKERFSLILESASTNQTSMYLCASSPPGVETQYFGPGTRLLVL.

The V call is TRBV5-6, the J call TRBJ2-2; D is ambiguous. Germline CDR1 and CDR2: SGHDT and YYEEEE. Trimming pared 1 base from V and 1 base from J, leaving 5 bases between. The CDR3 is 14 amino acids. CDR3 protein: CASSLPLNTGELFF. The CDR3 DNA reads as TGTGCCAGCAGCTTGCCATTGAACACCGGGGAGCTGTTTTTT.

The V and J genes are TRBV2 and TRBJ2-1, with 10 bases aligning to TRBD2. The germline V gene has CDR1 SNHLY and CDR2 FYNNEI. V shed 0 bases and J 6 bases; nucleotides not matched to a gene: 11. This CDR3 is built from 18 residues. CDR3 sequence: CASSEANVGLAGVNEQFF. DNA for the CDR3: TGTGCCAGCAGTGAAGCCAACGTTGGGCTAGCGGGAGTCAATGAGCAGTTCTTC.

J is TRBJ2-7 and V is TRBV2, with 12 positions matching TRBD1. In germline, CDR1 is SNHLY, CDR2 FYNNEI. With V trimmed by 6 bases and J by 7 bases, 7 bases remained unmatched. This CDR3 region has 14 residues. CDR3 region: CASRPGQGAWEQYF. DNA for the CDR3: TGTGCCAGCAGGCCGGGACAGGGGGCGTGGGAGCAGTACTTC.

CDR3 amino acids: CASRDRTYEQYF. CDR3 bases: TGTGCCAGCAGGGACAGGACCTACGAGCAGTACTTC. The chain joins TRBV2 to TRBJ2-7, with 7 bases lining up with TRBD1. The V gene end was trimmed by 6 bases and the J gene end by 2 bases; junction bases not matched to a gene: 1. Germline CDR1 SNHLY, CDR2 FYNNEI. This CDR3 has 12 amino acids.

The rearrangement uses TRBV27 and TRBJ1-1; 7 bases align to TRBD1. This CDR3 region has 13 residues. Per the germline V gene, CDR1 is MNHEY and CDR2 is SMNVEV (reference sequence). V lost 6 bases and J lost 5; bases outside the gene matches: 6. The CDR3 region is CASRDQGDTEAFF. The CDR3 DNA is TGTGCCAGCAGAGATCAGGGGGATACTGAAGCTTTCTTT.